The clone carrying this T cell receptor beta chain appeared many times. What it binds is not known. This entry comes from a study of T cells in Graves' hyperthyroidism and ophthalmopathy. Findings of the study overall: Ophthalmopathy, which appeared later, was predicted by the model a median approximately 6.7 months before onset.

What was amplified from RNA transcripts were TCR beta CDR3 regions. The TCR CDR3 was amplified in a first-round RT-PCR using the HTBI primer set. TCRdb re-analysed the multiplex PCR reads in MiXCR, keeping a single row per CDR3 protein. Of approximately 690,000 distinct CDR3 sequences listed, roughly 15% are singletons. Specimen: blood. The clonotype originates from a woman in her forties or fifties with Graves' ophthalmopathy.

CDR3 sequence reads: CASSSQQGFTYNEQFF. The CDR3 DNA follows: TGTGCCAGCAGTTCACAACAGGGGTTTACCTACAATGAGCAGTTCTTC. The gene calls are TRBV28 and TRBJ2-1; TRBD1 matches at 7 bases. J was trimmed by 2 bases and V by 4 bases; bases with no gene match: 8. The CDR3 length is 16 residues. Germline values: CDR1 MDHEN, CDR2 SYDVKM.